This TCR beta chain comes out of a study of spatial heterogeneity in lung cancer (dated by TCRdb to the late 2010s). Regarding the research as a whole: Beta-chain transcripts were consistently detected in greater numbers than alpha-chain transcripts, which likely reflects a higher abundance of beta-chain transcripts. TCR transcript counts in tumor regions correlated strongly with a T cell transcriptional module score from matched bulk RNA-seq. In the raw uncorrected reads, each unique combination of TCR and UMI appeared on average more than ten times. The study quantitatively compared TCR alpha and beta repertoires across multiple tumor regions, matched nontumor lung and blood in non-small cell lung cancer. The study linked features of the TCR repertoire to counts of nonsynonymous mutations, which were determined by whole-exome sequencing of tumor tissue. At surgery, around 200 tumor regions, around 68 matched nontumor lung samples and more than 50 PBMC samples were TCR-sequenced for both alpha and beta chains.

The protocol used for the library was 5' RACE. These reads were obtained on a NextSeq 500. In the TCR library protocol, a unique molecular identifier was attached to each TCR cDNA molecule so that PCR and sequencing errors could be corrected. Per the original workflow: TCR identification, UMI-based error correction and CDR3 extraction were all carried out with Decombinator tools. Expanded TCRs were defined as those above a frequency of 2 per 1,000, corresponding to the top 1% of the tumor frequency distribution. Expanded tumor TCRs statistically deemed absent (corrected P<0.05) from at least one tumor region were classed as regional, and all other expanded tumor TCRs were classed as ubiquitous. Renyi diversity was computed with the R vegan package after each repertoire had been subsampled 100 times to 5,000 TCRs. CDR3 similarity networks were built from amino acid triplet string-kernel similarity, with CDR3s being connected when pairwise similarity was above 0.82. The public reads were run again by TCRdb, first through fastp at Q25 and then through MiXCR, and only productive beta chains were kept. Records with the same CDR3 protein are collapsed into one entry carrying the most frequent genes and DNA. For this entry, the V and J calls and clone size follow TCRdb and not the study's own pipeline. Counted in this sample were around 2,800 distinct CDR3 sequences; 6.4% of them appeared once. The ten largest clones capture about a tenth of the sample.

This sample's time point label indicates: sample taken at primary tumor resection. Samples were obtained from fewer than 80 patients with early-stage, untreated non-small cell lung cancer from the lung TRACERx cohort. Whole RNA extracted from tumor and nontumor lung tissue, or from cryopreserved PBMC samples, was used for TCR sequencing without cell sorting. A patient was chosen for TCR sequencing only when enough RNA was available from at least two tumor regions. A lung pathologist reviewed the tumor and adjacent nontumor lung specimens before the specimens were selected. The germline V gene (reference sequence) gives CDR1 as PRHDT and CDR2 as FYEKMQ. The cysteine opens and the phenylalanine closes a CDR3 of 14 amino acids. The CDR3 DNA has 42 bases and is translated from base 1. The V and J ends are trimmed by 0 bases and 4 bases, leaving 10 bases between them. This clonotype came up many times. It has no known antigen specificity. Qualities for individual bases were not recorded, and no much larger clone is one base off. This beta chain came through as a stray read in a library set up for alpha chains, and its size says little.

General conclusions and limits of the study: The tumor nonsynonymous mutation count correlated with the number of expanded alpha and beta TCRs within the tumor. Counts of ubiquitous and regional expanded TCRs were found to correlate with counts of ubiquitous and regional nonsynonymous mutations, respectively. Confirming at a functional level the hypothesis that regional TCRs recognize regional mutations was considered to require additional single-cell paired TCR alpha and beta sequencing. TCR-seq coverage of tumor T cells was estimated at only about 7% for alpha chains and 12% to 15% for beta chains.

This TCR came from a male donor with early-stage non-small cell lung cancer. The sequences come from lung tumor tissue, collected at surgery. The rearrangement joined TRBV13 to TRBJ2-7; TRBD2 might be the D gene, on 6 matching bases. The DNA sequence follows: TGTGCCAGCAGCTTAGGGGGAGGATTTTACGAGCAGTACTTC. It translates as CASSLGGGFYEQYF.